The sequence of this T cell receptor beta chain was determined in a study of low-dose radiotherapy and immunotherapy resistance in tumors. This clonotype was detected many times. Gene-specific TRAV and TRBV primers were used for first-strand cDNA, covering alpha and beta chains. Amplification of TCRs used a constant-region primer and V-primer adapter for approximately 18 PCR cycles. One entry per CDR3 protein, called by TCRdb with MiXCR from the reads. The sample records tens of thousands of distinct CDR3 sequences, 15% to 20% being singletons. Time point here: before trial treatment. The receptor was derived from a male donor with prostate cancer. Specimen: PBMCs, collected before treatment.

The CDR3 DNA reads as TGCGCCAGCAGCTTGGAGAAAGGGGATACGCAGTATTTT. Residues: CASSLEKGDTQYF. The J gene is TRBJ2-3, the V gene TRBV5-1; D is undetermined. The CDR3 sequence is 13 residues long. The germline CDR1 and CDR2 sequences are SGHRS and YFSETQ. V was cut by 0 bases and J by 6 bases, with 8 bases left in between.